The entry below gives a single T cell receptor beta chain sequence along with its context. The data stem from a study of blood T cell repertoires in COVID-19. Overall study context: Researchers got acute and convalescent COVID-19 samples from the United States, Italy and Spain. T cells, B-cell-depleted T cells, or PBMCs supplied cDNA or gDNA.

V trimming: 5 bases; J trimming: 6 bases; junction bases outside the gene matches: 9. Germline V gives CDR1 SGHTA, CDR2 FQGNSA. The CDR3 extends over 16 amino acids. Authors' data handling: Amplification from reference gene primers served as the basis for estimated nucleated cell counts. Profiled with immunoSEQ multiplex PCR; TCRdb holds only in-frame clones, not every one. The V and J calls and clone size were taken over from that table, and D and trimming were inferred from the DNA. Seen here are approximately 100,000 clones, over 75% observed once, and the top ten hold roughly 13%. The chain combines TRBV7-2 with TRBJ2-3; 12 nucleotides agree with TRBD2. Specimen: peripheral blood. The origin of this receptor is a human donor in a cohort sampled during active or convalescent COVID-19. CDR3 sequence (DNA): TGTGCCAGCAGCGGGCCTAGCGGGGGGGCTGGGGATACGCAGTATTTT. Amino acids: CASSGPSGGAGDTQYF. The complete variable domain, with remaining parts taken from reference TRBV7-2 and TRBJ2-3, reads GAGVSQSPSNKVTEKGKDVELRCDPISGHTALYWYRQSLGQGLEFLIYFQGNSAPDKSGLPSDRFSAERTGGSVSTLTIQRTQQEDSAVYLCASSGPSGGAGDTQYFGPGTRLTVL.